This T cell receptor (beta chain) was observed in a study of T cell responses to AZD1222 COVID-19 vaccine. The wider study: Second doses at about 4 or about 12 weeks were pooled. General study points: With dominance at 160-218 and 743-854, vaccine-associated CD4 TCRs spanned spike. Clonal diversity was possibly underestimated, and white British individuals and females predominated among donors. Sampled repertoires all dated from after the peak T cell response.

Using immunoSEQ multiplex PCR, the repertoire was profiled, and TCRdb retains in-frame clones only, with some absent. The table includes under 40,000 clones, 85% to 90% detected once. Remarks on this clone: Its antigen is not identified.

Germline V gene lookup returns CDR1 WNHNN and CDR2 SYGVQD (reference sequence). This CDR3 has 14 amino acids. Trimming at V came to 6 bases and at J to 9 bases, leaving 7 bases not matched to a gene. The material sequenced was peripheral blood, taken on day 0 of AZD1222 vaccination. The chain links TRBV10-1 to TRBJ2-1; 11 positions agree with TRBD2. The clonotype originates from an adult in good health. CDR3 residues: CASSTSGRRGEQFF. CDR3 nucleotides: TGCGCCAGCAGCACTAGCGGGAGAAGGGGTGAGCAGTTCTTC.